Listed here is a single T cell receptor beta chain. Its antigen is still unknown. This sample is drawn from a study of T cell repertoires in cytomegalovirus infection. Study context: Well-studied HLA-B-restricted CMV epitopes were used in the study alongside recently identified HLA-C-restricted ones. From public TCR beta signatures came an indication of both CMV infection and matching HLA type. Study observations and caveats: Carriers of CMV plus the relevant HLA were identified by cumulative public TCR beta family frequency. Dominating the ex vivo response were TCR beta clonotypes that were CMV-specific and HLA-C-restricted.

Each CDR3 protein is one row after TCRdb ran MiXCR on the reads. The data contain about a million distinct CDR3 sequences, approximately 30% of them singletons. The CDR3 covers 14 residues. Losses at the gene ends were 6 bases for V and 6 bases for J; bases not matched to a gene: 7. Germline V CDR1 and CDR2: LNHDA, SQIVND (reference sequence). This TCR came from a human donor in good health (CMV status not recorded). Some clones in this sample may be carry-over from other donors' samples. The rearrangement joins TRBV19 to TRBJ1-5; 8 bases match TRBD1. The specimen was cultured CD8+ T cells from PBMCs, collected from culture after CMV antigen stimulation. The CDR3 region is CASSQGQGFQPQHF. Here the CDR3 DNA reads TGTGCCAGTAGCCAAGGACAGGGTTTTCAGCCCCAGCATTTT. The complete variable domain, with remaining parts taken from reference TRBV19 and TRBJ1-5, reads DGGITQSPKYLFRKEGQNVTLSCEQNLNHDAMYWYRQDPGQGLRLIYYSQIVNDFQKGDIAEGYSVSREKKESFPLTVTSAQKNPTAFYLCASSQGQGFQPQHFGDGTRLSIL.